This paragraph covers one T cell receptor (beta chain) sequence. This record belongs to a study of blood T cell repertoires in COVID-19. Study-level information: Sites across the United States, Italy and Spain contributed samples from acute and convalescent COVID-19. PBMCs, B-cell-depleted T cells, or T cells provided the cDNA or gDNA that made up the material.

Original handling: Nucleated cell number was recorded as an estimate derived from reference gene primer amplification. Using immunoSEQ multiplex PCR, the repertoire was profiled, and TCRdb retains in-frame clones only, with some absent. D and trimming come from the DNA, and the V and J calls and clone size come from that table. The sample has more than 150,000 clones; more than 60% are singletons. The germline CDR1 and CDR2 sequences are MNHEY and SVGEGT. This CDR3 is 14 amino acids long. V was pared by 4 bases and J by 2 bases, with 11 bases between. The V gene is TRBV6-2 or TRBV6-3, the J gene TRBJ2-5, with D tentatively TRBD1 (6 bases). The specimen sequenced was peripheral blood. This TCR came from a man aged 50 to 59 who had recovered from COVID-19. CDR3 coding DNA: TGTGCCAGCAGTTCCACAGGGCCGCAAGAGACCCAGTACTTC. It translates to CASSSTGPQETQYF.